The present T cell receptor beta chain was sequenced within a study of cytomegalovirus exposure and HLA in healthy donors. Measured with immunoSEQ multiplex PCR; TCRdb has only the in-frame clones, and not every one. This sample carries some 170,000 clones, about 89% of them seen once, and the ten largest clones take more than 5.5%. The sample taken for sequencing was PBMCs. This receptor was obtained from a man aged 25 to 45 in good health and CMV-seropositive.

DNA for the CDR3: TGCAGTGCTAGAGATGGTGAGCAGTTCTTC. Translated, it gives CSARDGEQFF. The gene calls are TRBV20-1 and TRBJ2-1; no firm D call. CDR1 and CDR2 from the germline V gene are DFQATT and SNEGSKA (reference sequence). Between the trimmed V and J ends, which lost 0 bases and 9 bases, there was a span of 3 bases. CDR3 length: 10 residues.